Described below is a single T cell receptor (beta chain) sequence and its context. The data stem from a study of blood T cell repertoires in COVID-19. Study summary: Sources were T cells, B-cell-depleted T cells, or PBMCs; the material itself was cDNA or gDNA.

In the original analysis: Amplifying reference gene primers gave estimates of nucleated cell counts. Produced via immunoSEQ multiplex PCR; TCRdb's table is partial and in-frame only. Clonal size and the V and J genes are those of that table, whereas D and trimming came from the DNA. The sample lists 55,000 to 80,000 clones, 80% to 90% occurring once. The CDR3 has 14 amino acids. Germline trimming cut 4 bases from V and 2 bases from J; bases unmatched to any gene: 3. The germline gives CDR1 SNHLY, CDR2 FYNNEI. The sequence was obtained from a man older than 75 with acute or convalescent COVID-19. J is TRBJ1-2 and V is TRBV2; 8 nucleotides line up with TRBD1. The sample comprised peripheral blood. The CDR3 loop reads CASSVDRANYGYTF. CDR3 coding DNA: TGTGCCAGCAGTGTGGACAGGGCGAACTATGGCTACACCTTC.